This record covers a single TCR beta chain. Its cognate antigen is unknown. These data originate in a study of CD8 T cells in ankylosing spondylitis. Broader study findings: There was a TCR beta motif, made of eight highly homologous variants, that appeared characteristic of ankylosing spondylitis blood. The authors reported significant enrichment of disease-linked clones in matched ankylosing spondylitis synovial fluid.

One entry per CDR3 protein results from TCRdb running MiXCR on the 5' RACE reads. The sample shows 200,000 to 250,000 distinct CDR3 sequences, 7% to 8% of them seen only once. The CDR3 is 15 amino acids. The germline V and J ends were trimmed by 4 bases and 3 bases, with 17 bases remaining between them. Per germline, CDR1 SGHKS and CDR2 YYEKEE (reference sequence). The sequenced sample consisted of blood, either unsorted or a sorted T cell fraction (not recorded which). The V call is TRBV5-5, the J call TRBJ2-7; D is uncertain. The clonotype was recovered from a male donor with ankylosing spondylitis. The CDR3 loop reads CASSPRTDAYYEQYF. In DNA form, the CDR3 reads TGTGCCAGCAGCCCCCGGACCGATGCCTACTACGAGCAGTACTTC. The variable domain in full, with the rest retrieved from reference TRBV5-5 and TRBJ2-7, is DAGVTQSPTHLIKTRGQQVTLRCSPISGHKSVSWYQQVLGQGPQFIFQYYEKEERGRGNFPDRFSARQFPNYSSELNVNALLLGDSALYLCASSPRTDAYYEQYFGPGTRLTVT.